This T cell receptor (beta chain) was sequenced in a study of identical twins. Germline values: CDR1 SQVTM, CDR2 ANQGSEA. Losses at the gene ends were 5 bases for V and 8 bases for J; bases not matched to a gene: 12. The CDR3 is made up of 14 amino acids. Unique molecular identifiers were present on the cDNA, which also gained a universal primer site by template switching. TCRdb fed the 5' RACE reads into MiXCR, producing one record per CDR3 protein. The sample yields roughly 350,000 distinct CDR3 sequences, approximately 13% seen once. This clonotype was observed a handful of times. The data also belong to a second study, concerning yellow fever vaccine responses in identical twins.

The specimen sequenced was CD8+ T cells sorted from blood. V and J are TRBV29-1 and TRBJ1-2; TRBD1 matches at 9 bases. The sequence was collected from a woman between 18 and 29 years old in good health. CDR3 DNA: TGCAGCGTTTACGACGGGTTACAGGGGGCGGGCTACACCTTC. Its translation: CSVYDGLQGAGYTF.